These T cell receptor beta chains were read from a single sample in a study of TIL therapy for anti-PD-1-resistant metastatic lung cancer. Measured with immunoSEQ multiplex PCR; TCRdb has only the in-frame clones, and not every one. The profile covers roughly 10,000 clones, with 50% to 60% appearing a single time and approximately 13% taken by the ten largest. The source material was tumor tissue, sampled at baseline. Every receptor here comes from a person aged 25 to 85 with non-small cell lung cancer. CDR3s include the opening cysteine and the closing phenylalanine or tryptophan. D genes are given only for firm matches. A row's size may be missing; if present it is once, few, many or a size class.

d_call clone_size j_call v_call cdr3_aa cdr3_nt
. medium-sized TRBJ1-4 TRBV27 CASSYRANEKLFF TGTGCCAGCAGTTACAGGGCTAATGAAAAACTGTTTTTT
. . TRBJ1-4 TRBV7-8 CASSFTGGVNEKLFF TGTGCCAGCAGCTTTACGGGGGGGGTTAATGAAAAACTGTTTTTT
. . TRBJ2-3 TRBV2 CASSSVGAGYTDTQYF TGTGCCAGCAGCTCCGTGGGGGCGGGGTACACAGATACGCAGTATTTT
. medium-sized TRBJ2-5 TRBV6-1 CASSGAAQETQYF TGTGCCAGCAGTGGGGCAGCCCAAGAGACCCAGTACTTC
. few TRBJ1-1 TRBV6-1 CASSENRRMNTEAFF TGTGCCAGCAGTGAAAACAGGCGGATGAACACTGAAGCTTTCTTT
. . TRBJ1-1 TRBV5-4 CASSVMRGLDNTEAFF TGTGCCAGCAGCGTAATGCGGGGATTAGACAACACTGAAGCTTTCTTT
. medium-sized TRBJ1-1 TRBV5-1 CASSYTGSGTEAFF TGCGCCAGCAGCTACACAGGGTCTGGAACTGAAGCTTTCTTT
. . TRBJ1-2 TRBV20-1 CSAREGTGYTF TGCAGTGCTAGGGAGGGTACTGGCTACACCTTC
TRBD1 . TRBJ2-5 TRBV28 CASRRTWTGATEGPQYF TGTGCCAGCAGGCGGACATGGACAGGGGCCACCGAGGGACCCCAGTACTTC
TRBD2 . TRBJ2-1 TRBV7-9 CASSSGLAGEIYNEQFF TGTGCCAGCAGCTCCGGACTAGCGGGCGAGATCTACAATGAGCAGTTCTTC
TRBD2 . TRBJ2-7 TRBV11-3 CASSLDSGRASYEQYF TGTGCCAGCAGCTTGGATAGCGGGAGGGCCTCCTACGAGCAGTACTTC
. few TRBJ2-5 TRBV2 CASSERLALETQYF TGTGCCAGCAGTGAAAGGCTAGCCCTAGAGACCCAGTACTTC
. . TRBJ1-2 TRBV7-2 CASSRREVRAGYTF TGTGCCAGCAGCCGGAGGGAGGTACGCGCGGGCTACACCTTC
. . TRBJ2-1 TRBV7-3 CASSPGPATLNEQFF TGTGCCAGCAGTCCGGGACCCGCTACACTTAATGAGCAGTTCTTC
. few TRBJ2-1 TRBV10-2 CASTSYKSSYNEQFF TGCGCCAGCACATCTTACAAGAGCTCCTACAATGAGCAGTTCTTC
TRBD2 . TRBJ2-5 TRBV5-1 CASSLAGRGQETQYF TGCGCCAGCAGCTTGGCCGGGAGGGGACAAGAGACCCAGTACTTC
TRBD2 . TRBJ2-7 TRBV30 CAWGLLAGVTYEQYF TGTGCCTGGGGTTTGCTAGCGGGAGTAACCTACGAGCAGTACTTC
TRBD1 few TRBJ1-4 TRBV4-2 CASSQSRGPNEKLFF TGTGCCAGCAGCCAAAGCAGGGGGCCTAATGAAAAACTGTTTTTT
. . TRBJ1-2 TRBV5-5 CASSLQGNYGYTF TGTGCCAGCAGCTTACAGGGAAACTATGGCTACACCTTC
TRBD1 . TRBJ2-7 TRBV28 CASSFTPRTGVFEQYF TGTGCCAGCAGTTTTACCCCACGCACAGGGGTGTTCGAGCAGTACTTC
. . TRBJ2-1 TRBV7-9 CASSLGPGSEQFF TGTGCCAGCAGCTTAGGCCCCGGGAGTGAGCAGTTCTTC
. few TRBJ1-5 TRBV21-1 CASSKGSSNQPQHF TGTGCCAGCAGCAAAGGGTCTAGCAATCAGCCCCAGCATTTT
. . TRBJ1-1 TRBV29-1 CSVAGADQAFF TGCAGCGTTGCAGGGGCCGACCAAGCTTTCTTT
. medium-sized TRBJ1-2 TRBV30 CAWKSWTEAQVEKNYGYTF TGTGCCTGGAAAAGCTGGACAGAAGCCCAAGTCGAAAAAAACTATGGCTACACCTTC
. . TRBJ1-5 TRBV6-5 CASSSDSSNQPQHF TGTGCCAGCAGTTCCGACAGCAGCAATCAGCCCCAGCATTTT
. . TRBJ2-7 TRBV28 CASSLGGGASEQYF TGTGCCAGCAGTTTAGGTGGGGGGGCCAGCGAGCAGTACTTC
. few TRBJ1-6 TRBV6-1 CASNRDGKPLSPLHF TGTGCCAGCAACCGGGACGGGAAGCCTCTTTCACCCCTCCACTTT
. . TRBJ1-2 TRBV6-6 CASKGDYGYTF TGTGCCAGCAAGGGAGACTATGGCTACACCTTC
. few TRBJ1-1 TRBV19 CASSSRTELNTEAFF TGTGCCAGTAGTTCTCGGACAGAATTGAACACTGAAGCTTTCTTT
TRBD1 . TRBJ1-2 TRBV5-6 CASSLRSGGDYGYTF TGTGCCAGCAGCTTGCGCTCAGGGGGTGACTATGGCTACACCTTC
TRBD2 . TRBJ2-3 TRBV2 CASSDLRSGSTDTQYF TGTGCCAGCAGTGATTTGCGTAGCGGGAGTACAGATACGCAGTATTTT
. . TRBJ2-7 TRBV6-1 CASSENRTPGHEQYF TGTGCCAGCAGTGAAAATCGGACACCAGGACACGAGCAGTACTTC
TRBD2 few TRBJ2-2 TRBV6-1 CASSEVASGRYTGELFF TGTGCCAGCAGTGAAGTGGCTAGCGGGCGCTACACCGGGGAGCTGTTTTTT
. . TRBJ2-5 TRBV2 CASASGQETQYF TGTGCCAGCGCGTCGGGGCAAGAGACCCAGTACTTC
. . TRBJ2-5 TRBV11-2 CASSLRSTQYF TGTGCCAGCAGCCTAAGAAGTACCCAGTACTTC
. . TRBJ1-6 TRBV5-6 CASSFGASNSPLHF TGTGCCAGCAGCTTCGGGGCCTCCAATTCACCCCTCCACTTT
. . TRBJ1-2 TRBV6-1 CASSEDGNSPLMGYTF TGTGCCAGCAGTGAAGATGGGAACAGCCCTTTGATGGGCTACACCTTC
. few TRBJ1-1 TRBV14 CASSQGLGHPNTEAFF TGTGCCAGCAGCCAAGGTTTGGGACACCCGAACACTGAAGCTTTCTTT
TRBD1 . TRBJ1-1 TRBV4-1 CASSQEGGQGRTEAFF TGCGCCAGCAGCCAAGAAGGAGGACAGGGGCGGACTGAAGCTTTCTTT
TRBD2 . TRBJ2-1 TRBV5-4 CASSQGTSGAGEQFF TGTGCCAGCAGCCAAGGAACTAGCGGGGCAGGTGAGCAGTTCTTC
TRBD2 . TRBJ2-7 TRBV5-1 CASSGAGGTLEQYF TGCGCCAGCAGCGGGGCGGGGGGTACCCTCGAGCAGTACTTC
. few TRBJ2-6 TRBV7-9 CASSAQPQDGANVLTF TGTGCCAGCAGCGCCCAACCCCAGGATGGGGCCAACGTCCTGACTTTC
TRBD1 few TRBJ1-6 TRBV2 CASSTDRGIASPLHF TGTGCCAGCAGTACCGACAGGGGTATCGCATCACCCCTCCACTTT
. medium-sized TRBJ1-6 TRBV7-9 CASSLQGSRNSPLHF TGTGCCAGCAGCTTACAGGGTAGTCGCAATTCACCCCTCCACTTT
TRBD2 . TRBJ2-5 TRBV5-4 CASSQGTAGGGGETQYF TGTGCCAGCAGCCAAGGTACAGCGGGGGGCGGAGGAGAGACCCAGTACTTC
. . TRBJ1-2 TRBV19 CASRGPYGYTF TGTGCCAGTAGGGGTCCGTATGGCTACACCTTC
TRBD1 few TRBJ1-2 TRBV5-4 CASSLGDRENYGYTF TGTGCCAGCAGCTTGGGGGACAGGGAAAACTATGGCTACACCTTC
. . TRBJ2-3 TRBV5-1 CASSLGQITDTQYF TGCGCCAGCAGCTTAGGACAGATCACAGATACGCAGTATTTT
TRBD1 . TRBJ2-7 TRBV29-1 CSVSGQGDYEQYF TGCAGCGTCTCGGGACAGGGGGACTACGAGCAGTACTTC
. few TRBJ2-7 TRBV2 CASSVGSHEQYF TGTGCCAGCAGTGTGGGGTCCCACGAGCAGTACTTC